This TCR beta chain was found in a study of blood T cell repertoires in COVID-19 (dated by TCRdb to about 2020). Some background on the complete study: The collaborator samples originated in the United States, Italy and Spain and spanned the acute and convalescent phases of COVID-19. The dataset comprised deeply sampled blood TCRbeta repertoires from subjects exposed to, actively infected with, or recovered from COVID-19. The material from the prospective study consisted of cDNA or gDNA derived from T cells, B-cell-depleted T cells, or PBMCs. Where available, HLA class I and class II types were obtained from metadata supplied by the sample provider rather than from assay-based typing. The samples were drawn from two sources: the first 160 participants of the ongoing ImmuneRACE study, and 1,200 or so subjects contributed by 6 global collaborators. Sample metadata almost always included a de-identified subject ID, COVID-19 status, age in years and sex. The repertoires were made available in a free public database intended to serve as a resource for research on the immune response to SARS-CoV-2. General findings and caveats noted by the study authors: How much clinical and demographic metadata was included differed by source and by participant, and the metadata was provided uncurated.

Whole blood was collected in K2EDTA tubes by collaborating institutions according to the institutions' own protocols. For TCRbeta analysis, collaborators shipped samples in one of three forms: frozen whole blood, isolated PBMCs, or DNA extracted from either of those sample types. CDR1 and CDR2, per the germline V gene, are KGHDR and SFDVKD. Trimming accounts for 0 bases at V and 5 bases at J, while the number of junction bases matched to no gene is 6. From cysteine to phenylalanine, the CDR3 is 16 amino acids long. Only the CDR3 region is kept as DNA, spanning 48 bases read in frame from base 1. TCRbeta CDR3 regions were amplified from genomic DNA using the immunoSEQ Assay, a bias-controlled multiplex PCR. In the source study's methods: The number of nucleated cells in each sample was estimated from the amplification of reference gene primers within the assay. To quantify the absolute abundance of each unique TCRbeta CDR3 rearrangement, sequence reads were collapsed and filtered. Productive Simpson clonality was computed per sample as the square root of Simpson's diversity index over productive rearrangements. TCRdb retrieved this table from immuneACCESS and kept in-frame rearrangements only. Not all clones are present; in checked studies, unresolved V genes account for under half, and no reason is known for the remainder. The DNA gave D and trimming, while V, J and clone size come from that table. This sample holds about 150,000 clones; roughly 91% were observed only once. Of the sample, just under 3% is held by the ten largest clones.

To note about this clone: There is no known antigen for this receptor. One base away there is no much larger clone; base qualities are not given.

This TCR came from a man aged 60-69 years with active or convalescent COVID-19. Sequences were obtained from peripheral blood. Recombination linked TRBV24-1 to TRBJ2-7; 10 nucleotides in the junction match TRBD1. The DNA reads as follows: TGTGCCACCAGTGATTTGTGGACGGGACAGGGGAACGAGCAGTACTTC. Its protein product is CATSDLWTGQGNEQYF.